These T cell receptor beta chains were read from a single sample in a study of cytomegalovirus exposure and HLA in healthy donors. Method: immunoSEQ multiplex PCR; TCRdb's copy keeps in-frame clones and lacks some. The sample yields roughly 200,000 clones, around 64% seen once. Specimen: PBMCs. The receptors come from a man in his forties in good health and CMV-seropositive. Each CDR3 is given with its conserved first and last residue. Fields, in order: D gene, V gene, J gene, clone size, CDR3 protein, CDR3 DNA. D genes are given only for firm matches. Size is stated for part of the rows, as once, few or many counts, or as a class when the clone is expanded.

D: TRBD2
V: TRBV27
J: TRBJ2-1
size: .
CDR3: CASSLNSGSSYNEQFF
DNA: TGTGCCAGCAGCCTCAATAGCGGGAGTTCCTACAATGAGCAGTTCTTC

D: .
V: TRBV11-2
J: TRBJ1-1
size: .
CDR3: CASSLVGSAAGGAEAFF
DNA: TGTGCCAGCAGCTTAGTAGGTTCGGCAGCTGGAGGGGCTGAAGCTTTCTTT

D: .
V: TRBV29-1
J: TRBJ2-7
size: few
CDR3: CSVGDTDYEQYF
DNA: TGCAGCGTTGGAGACACAGACTACGAGCAGTACTTC

D: TRBD1
V: TRBV18
J: TRBJ2-1
size: few
CDR3: CASSPKLIQGSNEQFF
DNA: TGTGCCAGCTCACCCAAGCTGATACAGGGGAGCAATGAGCAGTTCTTC

D: .
V: TRBV4-1
J: TRBJ2-3
size: .
CDR3: CASSQALAGGPTDTQYF
DNA: TGCGCCAGCAGCCAAGCTTTGGCCGGGGGGCCCACAGATACGCAGTATTTT

D: .
V: TRBV7-9
J: TRBJ2-2
size: .
CDR3: CASSLAPGEGTGELFF
DNA: TGTGCCAGCAGCTTAGCCCCTGGCGAGGGCACCGGGGAGCTGTTTTTT

D: .
V: TRBV11-1
J: TRBJ2-1
size: few
CDR3: CASSLDLYNEQFF
DNA: TGTGCCAGCAGCTTAGACTTGTACAATGAGCAGTTCTTC

D: TRBD2
V: TRBV11-1
J: TRBJ2-7
size: .
CDR3: CASSVSGGGHEQYF
DNA: TGTGCCAGCAGTGTAAGCGGGGGCGGGCACGAGCAGTACTTC

D: TRBD1
V: TRBV5-1
J: TRBJ2-5
size: few
CDR3: CASTFRGRRDTQYF
DNA: TGCGCCAGCACTTTCAGGGGGCGCCGAGACACCCAGTACTTC

D: TRBD2
V: TRBV5-1
J: TRBJ2-3
size: .
CDR3: CASSPRTSGGSDTQYF
DNA: TGCGCCAGCAGCCCCCGGACTAGCGGGGGTTCAGATACGCAGTATTTT

D: TRBD2
V: TRBV7-3
J: TRBJ2-1
size: .
CDR3: CASSLTGGGWQFF
DNA: TGTGCCAGCAGCTTAACTGGGGGGGGATGGCAGTTCTTC

D: .
V: TRBV4-3
J: TRBJ1-4
size: once
CDR3: CASSQAGHANEKLFF
DNA: TGCGCCAGCAGCCAAGCGGGACACGCTAATGAAAAACTGTTTTTT